This TCR beta chain originates from a study of cytomegalovirus exposure and HLA in healthy donors. Whole-study results and caveats: Accurate prediction of HLA-A and HLA-B alleles (for most subjects) was reportedly achieved from TCR beta sequences. Later on, analysis showed that most CMV-associated TCR beta chains appeared to be HLA-restricted. After further analysis at a later stage, 17,000 or so TCR beta sequences were associated with HLA alleles at 0.05 false discovery rate.

13 Jbeta primers and 60 Vbeta primers were used for the PCR. TCRdb's copy holds only in-frame clones and misses some; the assay was immunoSEQ multiplex PCR. The sample has about 98,000 clones; about 74% are singletons. For this clone: No antigen is known for it.

All the people who gave samples were healthy bone marrow donors. From germline, CDR1 is SGHRS and CDR2 YFSETQ. Germline trimming cut 3 bases from V and 10 bases from J; bases unmatched to any gene: 5. The CDR3 runs 13 residues. This sequence was found in a male donor in good health and CMV-seronegative. Sequenced sample: PBMCs. J is TRBJ1-1 and V is TRBV5-1, with 11 bases lining up with TRBD1. The CDR3 spells CASSWTGGDGAFF. The CDR3 nucleotides are TGCGCCAGCAGCTGGACAGGGGGCGACGGAGCTTTCTTT.